This T cell receptor (beta chain) stems from a study of post-analysis software for immune sequencing data. Study-wide findings and caveats: Higher frequency in patients than in controls was seen for roughly 5 TRBV segments, with TRBV5-6, TRBV5-1 and TRBV20-1 among them.

TCR beta libraries were prepared from cDNA with unique molecular identifiers. MiXCR, applied by TCRdb to the PCR reads, yields one record per CDR3 protein. In the table there are about half a million distinct CDR3 sequences, nearly 45% of which are singletons. To note about this clonotype: Its antigen is as yet unknown.

Germline CDR1 is LGHNA and CDR2 is YSLEER. The CDR3 contains 18 residues. Sequencing input: blood. The J gene is TRBJ2-4, the V gene TRBV4-3, with 11 nucleotides matching TRBD2. The DNA end favors TRBJ2-7, so the J call may be wrong. This TCR was sampled from a girl aged 10-17 years with multiple sclerosis. In nucleotides, the CDR3 is TGCGCCAGCAGCCCACGACTAGCGGGGACCTTCTCCTTAGGCGAGCAGTACTTC. Protein: CASSPRLAGTFSLGEQYF.